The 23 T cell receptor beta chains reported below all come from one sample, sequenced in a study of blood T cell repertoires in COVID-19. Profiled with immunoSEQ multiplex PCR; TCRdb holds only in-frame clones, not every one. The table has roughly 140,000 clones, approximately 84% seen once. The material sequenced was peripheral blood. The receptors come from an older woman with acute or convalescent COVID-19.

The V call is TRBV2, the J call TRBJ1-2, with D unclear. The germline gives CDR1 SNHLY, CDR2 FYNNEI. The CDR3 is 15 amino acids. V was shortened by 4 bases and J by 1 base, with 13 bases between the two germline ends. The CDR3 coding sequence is TGTGCCAGCAGTGTCGTAGTCGGAGTTAACTATGGCTACACCTTC. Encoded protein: CASSVVVGVNYGYTF.

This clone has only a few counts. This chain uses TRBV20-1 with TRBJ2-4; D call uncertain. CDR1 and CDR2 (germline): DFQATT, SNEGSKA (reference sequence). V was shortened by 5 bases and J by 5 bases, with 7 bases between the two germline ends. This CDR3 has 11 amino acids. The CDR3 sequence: CSAGLQNIQYF. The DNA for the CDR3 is TGCAGTGCTGGCCTTCAAAACATTCAGTACTTC.

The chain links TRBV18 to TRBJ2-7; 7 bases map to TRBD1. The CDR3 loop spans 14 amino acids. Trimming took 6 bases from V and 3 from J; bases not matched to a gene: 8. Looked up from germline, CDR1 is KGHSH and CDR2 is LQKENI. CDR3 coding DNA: TGTGCCAGCTCCCTCAAGGGGGCAGGCTACGAGCAGTACTTC. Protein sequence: CASSLKGAGYEQYF.

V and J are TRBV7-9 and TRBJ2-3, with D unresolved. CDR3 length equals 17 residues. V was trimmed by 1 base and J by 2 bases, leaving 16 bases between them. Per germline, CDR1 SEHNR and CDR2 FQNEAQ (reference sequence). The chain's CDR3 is CASSLGPYRLDTDTQYF. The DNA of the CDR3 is TGTGCCAGCAGCTTAGGGCCTTACCGGCTAGACACAGATACGCAGTATTTT.

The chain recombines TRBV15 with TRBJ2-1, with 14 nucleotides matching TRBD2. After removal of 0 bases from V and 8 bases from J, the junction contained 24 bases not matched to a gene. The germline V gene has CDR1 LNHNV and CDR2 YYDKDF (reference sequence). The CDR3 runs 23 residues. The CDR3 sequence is CATSREFSAGLQTSGRARDEQFF. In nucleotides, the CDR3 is TGTGCCACCAGCAGAGAGTTTTCGGCGGGTCTCCAGACTAGCGGGAGGGCCAGGGATGAGCAGTTCTTC.

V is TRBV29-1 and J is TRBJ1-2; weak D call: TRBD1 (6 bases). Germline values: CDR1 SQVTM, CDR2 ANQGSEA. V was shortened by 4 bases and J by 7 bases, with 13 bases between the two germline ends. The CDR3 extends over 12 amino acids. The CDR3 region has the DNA TGCAGCGTTGTTGGGGGGGGCCGTGGCTACACCTTC. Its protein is CSVVGGGRGYTF.

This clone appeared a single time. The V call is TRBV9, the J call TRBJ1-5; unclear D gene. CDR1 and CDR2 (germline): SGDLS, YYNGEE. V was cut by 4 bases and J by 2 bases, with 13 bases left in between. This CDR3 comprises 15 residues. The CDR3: CASSPGRFGNQPQHF. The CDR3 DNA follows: TGTGCCAGCAGCCCCGGTAGATTCGGCAATCAGCCCCAGCATTTT.

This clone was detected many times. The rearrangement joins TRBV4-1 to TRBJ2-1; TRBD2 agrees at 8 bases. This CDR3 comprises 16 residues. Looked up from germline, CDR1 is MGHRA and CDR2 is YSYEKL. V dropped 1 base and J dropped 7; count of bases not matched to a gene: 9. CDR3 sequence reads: CASSQVRSGALNEQFF. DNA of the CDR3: TGCGCCAGCAGCCAAGTCCGTAGCGGGGCGTTAAATGAGCAGTTCTTC.

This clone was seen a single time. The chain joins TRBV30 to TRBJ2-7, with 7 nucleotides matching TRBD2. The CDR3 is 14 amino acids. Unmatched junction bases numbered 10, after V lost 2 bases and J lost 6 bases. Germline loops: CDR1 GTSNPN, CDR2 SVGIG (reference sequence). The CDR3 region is CAWSFGGSFGEQYF. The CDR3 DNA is TGTGCCTGGAGTTTTGGCGGGAGTTTTGGCGAGCAGTACTTC.

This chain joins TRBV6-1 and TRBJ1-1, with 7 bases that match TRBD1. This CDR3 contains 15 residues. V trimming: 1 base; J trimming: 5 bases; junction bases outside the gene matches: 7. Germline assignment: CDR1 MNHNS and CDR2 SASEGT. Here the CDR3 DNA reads TGTGCCAGCAGTGAAGAAAGGGGGCGCGGAACTGAAGCTTTCTTT. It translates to CASSEERGRGTEAFF.

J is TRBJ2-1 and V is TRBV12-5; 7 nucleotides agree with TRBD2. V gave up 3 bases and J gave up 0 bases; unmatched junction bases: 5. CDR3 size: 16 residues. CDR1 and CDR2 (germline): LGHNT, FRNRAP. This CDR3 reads CASGLWRETSYNEQFF. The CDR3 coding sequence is TGTGCTAGTGGTTTATGGCGGGAGACCTCCTACAATGAGCAGTTCTTC.

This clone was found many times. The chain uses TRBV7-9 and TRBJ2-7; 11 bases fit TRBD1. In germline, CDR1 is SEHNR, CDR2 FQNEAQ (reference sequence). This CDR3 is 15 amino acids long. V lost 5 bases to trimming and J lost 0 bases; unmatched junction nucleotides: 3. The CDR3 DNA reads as TGTGCCAGCAGCGTGGGACAGGGGGTCTCCTACGAGCAGTACTTC. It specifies CASSVGQGVSYEQYF. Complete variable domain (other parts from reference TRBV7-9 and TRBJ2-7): DTGVSQNPRHKITKRGQNVTFRCDPISEHNRLYWYRQTLGQGPEFLTYFQNEAQLEKSRLLSDRFSAERPKGSFSTLEIQRTEQGDSAMYLCASSVGQGVSYEQYFGPGTRLTVT.

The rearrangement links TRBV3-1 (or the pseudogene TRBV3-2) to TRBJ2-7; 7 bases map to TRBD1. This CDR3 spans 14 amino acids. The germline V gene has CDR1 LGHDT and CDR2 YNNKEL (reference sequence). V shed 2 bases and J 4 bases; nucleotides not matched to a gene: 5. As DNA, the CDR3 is TGTGCCAGCAGCCAATTCAGGGGGATGTACGAGCAGTACTTC. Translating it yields CASSQFRGMYEQYF.

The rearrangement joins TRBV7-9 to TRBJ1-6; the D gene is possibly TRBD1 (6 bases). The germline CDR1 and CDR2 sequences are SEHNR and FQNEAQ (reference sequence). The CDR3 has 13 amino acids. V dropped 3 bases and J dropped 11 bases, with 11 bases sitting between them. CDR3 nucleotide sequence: TGTGCCAGCAGCTTGAGGGGGAGGGCACCCCTCCACTTT. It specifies CASSLRGRAPLHF. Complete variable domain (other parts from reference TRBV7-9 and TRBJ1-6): DTGVSQNPRHKITKRGQNVTFRCDPISEHNRLYWYRQTLGQGPEFLTYFQNEAQLEKSRLLSDRFSAERPKGSFSTLEIQRTEQGDSAMYLCASSLRGRAPLHFGNGTRLTVT.

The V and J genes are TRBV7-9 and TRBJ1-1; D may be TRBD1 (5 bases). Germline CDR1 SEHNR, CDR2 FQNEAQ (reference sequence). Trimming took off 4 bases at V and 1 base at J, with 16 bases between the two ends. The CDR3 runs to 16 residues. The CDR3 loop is CASSSRRAAGNTEAFF. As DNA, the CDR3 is TGTGCCAGCAGCTCCCGCAGGGCGGCAGGGAACACTGAAGCTTTCTTT. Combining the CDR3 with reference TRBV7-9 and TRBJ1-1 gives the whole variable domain DTGVSQNPRHKITKRGQNVTFRCDPISEHNRLYWYRQTLGQGPEFLTYFQNEAQLEKSRLLSDRFSAERPKGSFSTLEIQRTEQGDSAMYLCASSSRRAAGNTEAFFGQGTRLTVV.

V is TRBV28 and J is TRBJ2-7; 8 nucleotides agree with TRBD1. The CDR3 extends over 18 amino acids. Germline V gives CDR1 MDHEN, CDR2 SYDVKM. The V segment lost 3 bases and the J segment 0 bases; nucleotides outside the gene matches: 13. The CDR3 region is CASSFPTGVVWSSYEQYF. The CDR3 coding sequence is TGTGCCAGCAGTTTTCCGACAGGGGTGGTTTGGAGCTCCTACGAGCAGTACTTC. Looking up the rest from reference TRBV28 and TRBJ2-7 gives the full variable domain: DVKVTQSSRYLVKRTGEKVFLECVQDMDHENMFWYRQDPGLGLRLIYFSYDVKMKEKGDIPEGYSVSREKKERFSLILESASTNQTSMYLCASSFPTGVVWSSYEQYFGPGTRLTVT.

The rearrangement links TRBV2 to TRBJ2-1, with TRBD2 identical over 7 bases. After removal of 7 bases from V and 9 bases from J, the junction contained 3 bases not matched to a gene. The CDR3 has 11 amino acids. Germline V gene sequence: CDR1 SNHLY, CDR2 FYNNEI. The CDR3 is CASMGGGEQFF. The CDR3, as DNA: TGTGCCAGCATGGGCGGGGGTGAGCAGTTCTTC.

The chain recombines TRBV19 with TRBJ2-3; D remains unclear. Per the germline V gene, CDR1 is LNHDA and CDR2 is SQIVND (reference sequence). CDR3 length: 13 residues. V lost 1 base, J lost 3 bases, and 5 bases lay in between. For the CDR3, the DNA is TGTGCCAGTAGTATAGGCGGAACAGATACGCAGTATTTT. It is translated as CASSIGGTDTQYF.

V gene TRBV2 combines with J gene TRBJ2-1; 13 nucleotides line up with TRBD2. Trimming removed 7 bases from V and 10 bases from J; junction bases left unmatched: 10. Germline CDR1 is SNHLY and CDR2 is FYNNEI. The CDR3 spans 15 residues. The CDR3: CASTPRTSGSGEQFF. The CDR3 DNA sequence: TGTGCCAGCACCCCCCGGACTAGCGGGAGTGGAGAGCAGTTCTTC.

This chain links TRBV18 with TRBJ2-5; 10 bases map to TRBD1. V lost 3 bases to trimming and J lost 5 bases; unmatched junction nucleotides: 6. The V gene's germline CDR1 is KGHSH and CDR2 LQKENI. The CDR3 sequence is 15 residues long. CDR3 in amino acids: CASSPRDRGRETQYF. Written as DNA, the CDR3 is TGTGCCAGCTCACCCCGGGACAGGGGACGGGAGACCCAGTACTTC.

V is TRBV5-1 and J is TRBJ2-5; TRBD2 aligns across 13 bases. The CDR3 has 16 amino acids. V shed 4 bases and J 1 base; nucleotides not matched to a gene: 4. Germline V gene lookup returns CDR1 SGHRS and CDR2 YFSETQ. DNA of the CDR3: TGCGCCAGCAGCAGGGGACTAGCGGGACCCCAAGAGACCCAGTACTTC. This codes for CASSRGLAGPQETQYF.

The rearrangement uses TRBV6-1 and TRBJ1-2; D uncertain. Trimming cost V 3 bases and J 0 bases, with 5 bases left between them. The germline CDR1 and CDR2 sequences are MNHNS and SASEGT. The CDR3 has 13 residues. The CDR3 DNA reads TGTGCCAGCAGTGAGTTATCTAACTATGGCTACACCTTC. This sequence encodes CASSELSNYGYTF.

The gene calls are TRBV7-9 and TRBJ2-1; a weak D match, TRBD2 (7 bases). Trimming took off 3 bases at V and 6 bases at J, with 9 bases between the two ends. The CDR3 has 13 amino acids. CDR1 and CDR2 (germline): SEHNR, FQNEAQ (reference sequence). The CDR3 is CASSFRGANEQFF. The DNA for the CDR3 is TGTGCCAGCAGCTTTCGGGGGGCCAATGAGCAGTTCTTC. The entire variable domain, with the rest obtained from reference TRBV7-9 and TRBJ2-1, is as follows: DTGVSQNPRHKITKRGQNVTFRCDPISEHNRLYWYRQTLGQGPEFLTYFQNEAQLEKSRLLSDRFSAERPKGSFSTLEIQRTEQGDSAMYLCASSFRGANEQFFGPGTRLTVL.